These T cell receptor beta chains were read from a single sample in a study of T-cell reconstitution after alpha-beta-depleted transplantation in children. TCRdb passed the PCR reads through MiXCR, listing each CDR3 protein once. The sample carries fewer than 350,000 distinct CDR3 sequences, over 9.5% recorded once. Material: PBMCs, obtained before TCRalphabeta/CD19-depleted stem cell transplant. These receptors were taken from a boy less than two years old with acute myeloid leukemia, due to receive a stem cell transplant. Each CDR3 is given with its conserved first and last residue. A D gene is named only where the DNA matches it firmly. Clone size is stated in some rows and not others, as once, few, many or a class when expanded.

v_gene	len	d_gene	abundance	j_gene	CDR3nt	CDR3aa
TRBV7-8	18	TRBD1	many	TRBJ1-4	TGTGCCAGCAGCTTATTTACCGGGACAGCCGTTCTCGGTGAAAAACTGTTTTTT	CASSLFTGTAVLGEKLFF
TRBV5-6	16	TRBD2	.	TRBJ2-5	TGTGCCAGCAGCTTGGCGGGGGGGGGAGGGATACGGACCCAGTACTTC	CASSLAGGGGIRTQYF
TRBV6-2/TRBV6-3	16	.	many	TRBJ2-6	TGTGCCAGCAGCAGGGTAGGCGGCTCTGGGGCCAACGTCCTGACTTTC	CASSRVGGSGANVLTF
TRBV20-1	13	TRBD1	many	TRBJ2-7	TGCAGTGCTAGAGGGACAGGGGGCTACGAGCAGTACTTC	CSARGTGGYEQYF
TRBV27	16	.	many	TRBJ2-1	TGTGCCAGCAGTTTAACGAGTACGAACTCCTACAATGAGCAGTTCTTC	CASSLTSTNSYNEQFF
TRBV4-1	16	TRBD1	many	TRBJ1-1	TGCGCCAGCAGCCAAGAACCGGGACAGGCGAACACTGAAGCTTTCTTT	CASSQEPGQANTEAFF
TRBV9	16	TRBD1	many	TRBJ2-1	TGTGCCAGCAGCGTAGAGGGACAGAGCTCCTACAATGAGCAGTTCTTC	CASSVEGQSSYNEQFF
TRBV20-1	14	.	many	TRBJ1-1	TGCAGTGCTAGAGGAAGTGGAGGGAACACTGAAGCTTTCTTT	CSARGSGGNTEAFF
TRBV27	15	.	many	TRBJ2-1	TGTGCCAGCAGTGATACTCCCCTAGGGGCAAAGGAGCAGTTCTTC	CASSDTPLGAKEQFF
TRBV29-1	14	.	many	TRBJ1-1	TGCAGCGTTCAACAGGGAGGGTTGGTCACTGAAGCTTTCTTT	CSVQQGGLVTEAFF
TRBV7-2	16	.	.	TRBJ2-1	TGTGCCAGCAGCTTACCGGAGGACTGGGGCTACAATGAGCAGTTCTTC	CASSLPEDWGYNEQFF
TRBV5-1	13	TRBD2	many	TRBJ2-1	TGCGCCAGCAGCGGGACTAGAGGCAATGAGCAGTTCTTC	CASSGTRGNEQFF
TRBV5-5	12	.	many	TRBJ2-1	TGTGCCAGCAGCTTGGAAGGGAATGAGCAGTTCTTC	CASSLEGNEQFF
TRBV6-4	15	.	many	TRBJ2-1	TGTGCCAGCAGTGACTCGCCGAATCCCTACAATGAGCAGTTCTTC	CASSDSPNPYNEQFF
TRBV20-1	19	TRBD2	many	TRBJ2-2	TGCAGTGCTAGTTCAAGGGACAGGGTCCTAGCGGGAGGTGAAGGGGAGCTGTTTTTT	CSASSRDRVLAGGEGELFF
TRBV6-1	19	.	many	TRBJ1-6	TGTGCCAGCACCGATTGGATTGTGGCAGTGGGGGGCAATGGTTCACCCCTCCACTTT	CASTDWIVAVGGNGSPLHF
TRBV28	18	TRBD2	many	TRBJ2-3	TGTGCCAGCATATCCTCTAGCGGGTCTTTGGCTAGCACAGATACGCAGTATTTT	CASISSSGSLASTDTQYF
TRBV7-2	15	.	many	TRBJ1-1	TGTGCCAGCAGCTTAAACGCAGGATCGAACACTGAAGCTTTCTTT	CASSLNAGSNTEAFF
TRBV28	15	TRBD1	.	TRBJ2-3	TGTGCCAGCAGCAGCCGGGACAGGGGAAGAGATACGCAGTATTTT	CASSSRDRGRDTQYF
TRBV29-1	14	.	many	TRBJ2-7	TGCAGCGTCCTCAGACAGGTCTTTCCCTACGAGCAGTACTTC	CSVLRQVFPYEQYF
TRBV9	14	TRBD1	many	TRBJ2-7	TGTGCCAGCAGCCTGGGACAGGGGGGTAACGAGCAGTACTTC	CASSLGQGGNEQYF
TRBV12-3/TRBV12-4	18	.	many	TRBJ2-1	TGTGCCAGCACTCATGGTATTTGGGACGGGGGCGCTGGGAATGAGCAGTTCTTC	CASTHGIWDGGAGNEQFF